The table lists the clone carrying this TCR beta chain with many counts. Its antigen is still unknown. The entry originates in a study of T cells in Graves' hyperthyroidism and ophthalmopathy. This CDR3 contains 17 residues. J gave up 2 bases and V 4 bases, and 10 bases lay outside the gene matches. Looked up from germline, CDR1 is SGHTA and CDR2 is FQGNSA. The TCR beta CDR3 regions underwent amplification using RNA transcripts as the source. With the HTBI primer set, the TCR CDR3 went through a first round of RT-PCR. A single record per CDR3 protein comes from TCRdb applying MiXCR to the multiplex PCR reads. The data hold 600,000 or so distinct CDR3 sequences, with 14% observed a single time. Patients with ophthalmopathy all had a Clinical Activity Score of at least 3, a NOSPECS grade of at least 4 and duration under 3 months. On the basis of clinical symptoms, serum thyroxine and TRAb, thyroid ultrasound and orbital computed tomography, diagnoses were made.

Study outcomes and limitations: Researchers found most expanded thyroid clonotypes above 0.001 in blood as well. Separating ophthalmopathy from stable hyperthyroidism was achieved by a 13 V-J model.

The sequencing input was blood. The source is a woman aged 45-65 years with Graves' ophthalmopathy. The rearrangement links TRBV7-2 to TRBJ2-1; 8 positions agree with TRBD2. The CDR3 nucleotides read TGTGCCAGCAGCTCGACTAGCGCCCAAGGGCCCTACAATGAGCAGTTCTTC. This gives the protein CASSSTSAQGPYNEQFF.